This T cell receptor (beta chain) was retrieved from a study of blood T cell repertoires in COVID-19. Study context: Samples came from the United States, Italy and Spain, spanning acute and convalescent COVID-19. Sample material is recorded as cDNA or gDNA derived from T cells, B-cell-depleted T cells, or PBMCs.

The V and J ends lost 4 bases and 5 bases, in that order; junction bases with no gene match: 6. The CDR3 has 15 residues. The germline V gene encodes CDR1 SGHRS and CDR2 YFSETQ. Original methodology: Amplified reference gene primers provided the basis for estimating nucleated cell counts. Profiling relied on immunoSEQ multiplex PCR, and the TCRdb table lists in-frame clones only, not all of them. V, J and clone size reflect that table, while D and trimming were determined from the DNA. The table records about 190,000 clones, roughly 80% of them present only once. The sequenced sample consisted of peripheral blood. The J gene is TRBJ1-4, the V gene TRBV5-1; 9 positions agree with TRBD1. This clonotype was sampled from a man in his 60s with active or convalescent COVID-19. CDR3 nucleotides: TGCGCCAGCAGCGGGACAGGGACGGAAAATGAAAAACTGTTTTTT. Amino acids: CASSGTGTENEKLFF.